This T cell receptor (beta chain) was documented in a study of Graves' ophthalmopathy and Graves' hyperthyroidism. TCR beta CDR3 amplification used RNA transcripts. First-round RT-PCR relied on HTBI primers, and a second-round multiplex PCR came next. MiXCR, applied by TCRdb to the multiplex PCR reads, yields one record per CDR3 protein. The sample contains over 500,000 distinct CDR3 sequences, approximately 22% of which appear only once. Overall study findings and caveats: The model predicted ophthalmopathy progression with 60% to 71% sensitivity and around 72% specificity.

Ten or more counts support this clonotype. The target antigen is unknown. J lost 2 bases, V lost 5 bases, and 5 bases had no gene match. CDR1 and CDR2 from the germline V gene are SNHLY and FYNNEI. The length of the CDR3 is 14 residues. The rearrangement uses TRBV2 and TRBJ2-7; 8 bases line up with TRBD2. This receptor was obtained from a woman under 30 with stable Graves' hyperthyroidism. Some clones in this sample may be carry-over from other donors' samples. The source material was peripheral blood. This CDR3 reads CASSFGLAAYEQYF. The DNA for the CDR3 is TGTGCCAGCAGTTTCGGACTAGCAGCCTACGAGCAGTACTTC.